This TCR beta chain comes out of a study of CD8+ T cells in alopecia areata. Extraction and reverse transcription of RNA yielded cDNA as the sequencing template. Libraries were prepared by immunoSEQ multiplex PCR; TCRdb keeps only in-frame clonotypes and omits some of them. The sample gives tens of thousands of clones, approximately 58% of which show up once; approximately 40% is in the top ten. Researchers gathered lesional scalp punch biopsies and peripheral blood from patients with alopecia areata. Trimming at V came to 5 bases and at J to 7 bases, leaving 8 bases not matched to a gene. The CDR3 has 14 residues. The V gene's germline CDR1 is PRHDT and CDR2 FYEKMQ (reference sequence).

Input material: NKG2D-high CD8+ T cells sorted from blood. The TCR originated in a human donor with alopecia areata. This sequence joins TRBV13 and TRBJ1-2; the match to TRBD1 covers 9 bases. CDR3 DNA sequence: TGTGCCAGCAGCCCGGGACAGGGAGGCACTGGCTACACCTTC. It translates to CASSPGQGGTGYTF.